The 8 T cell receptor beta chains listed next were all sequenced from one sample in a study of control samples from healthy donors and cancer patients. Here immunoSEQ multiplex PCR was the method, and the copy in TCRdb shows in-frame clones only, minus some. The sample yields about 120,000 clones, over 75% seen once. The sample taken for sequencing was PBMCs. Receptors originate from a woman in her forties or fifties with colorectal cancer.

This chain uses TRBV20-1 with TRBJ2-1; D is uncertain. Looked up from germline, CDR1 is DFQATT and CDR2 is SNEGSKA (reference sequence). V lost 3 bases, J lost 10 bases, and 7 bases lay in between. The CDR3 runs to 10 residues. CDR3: CSASREEQFF. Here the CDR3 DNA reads TGCAGTGCTAGCCGTGAGGAGCAGTTCTTC.

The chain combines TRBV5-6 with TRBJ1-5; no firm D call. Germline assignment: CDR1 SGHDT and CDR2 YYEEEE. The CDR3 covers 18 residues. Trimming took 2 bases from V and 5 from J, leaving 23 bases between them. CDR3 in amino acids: CASSFYSAIGVSDQPQHF. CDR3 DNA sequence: TGTGCCAGCAGCTTTTATTCGGCCATCGGGGTATCGGATCAGCCCCAGCATTTT.

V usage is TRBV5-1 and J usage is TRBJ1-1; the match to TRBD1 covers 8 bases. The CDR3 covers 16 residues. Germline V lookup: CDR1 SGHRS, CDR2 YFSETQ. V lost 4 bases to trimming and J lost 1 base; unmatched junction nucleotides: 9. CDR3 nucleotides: TGCGCCAGCAGCATATCTGGACAGGGCGGGAACACTGAAGCTTTCTTT. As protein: CASSISGQGGNTEAFF.

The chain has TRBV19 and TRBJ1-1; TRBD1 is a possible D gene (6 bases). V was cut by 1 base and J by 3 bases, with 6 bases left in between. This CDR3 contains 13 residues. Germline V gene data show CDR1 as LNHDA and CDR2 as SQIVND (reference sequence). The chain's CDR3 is CASSIAGDTEAFF. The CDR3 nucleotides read TGTGCCAGTAGTATAGCAGGGGACACTGAAGCTTTCTTT.

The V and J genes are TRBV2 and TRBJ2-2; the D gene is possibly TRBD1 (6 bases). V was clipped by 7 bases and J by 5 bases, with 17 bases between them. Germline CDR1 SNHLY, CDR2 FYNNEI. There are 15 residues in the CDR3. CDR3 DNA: TGTGCCAGCAAGATGAGGGACATCCCAACCGGGGAGCTGTTTTTT. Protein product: CASKMRDIPTGELFF.

CDR3 sequence (DNA): TGTGCCATCAGTGAAGGGAGGGACACCGGGGAGCTGTTTTTT. Translation: CAISEGRDTGELFF. The rearrangement links TRBV10-3 to TRBJ2-2; 7 positions match TRBD2. The CDR3 runs to 14 residues. V lost 3 bases to trimming and J lost 3 bases; unmatched junction nucleotides: 1. The germline gives CDR1 ENHRY, CDR2 SYGVKD.

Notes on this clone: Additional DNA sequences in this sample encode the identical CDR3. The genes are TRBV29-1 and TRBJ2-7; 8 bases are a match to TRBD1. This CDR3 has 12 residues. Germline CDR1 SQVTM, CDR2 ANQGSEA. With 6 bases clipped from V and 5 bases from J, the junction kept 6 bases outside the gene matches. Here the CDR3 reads CSVRQGTDEQYF. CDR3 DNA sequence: TGCAGCGTCCGACAGGGGACGGACGAGCAGTACTTC.

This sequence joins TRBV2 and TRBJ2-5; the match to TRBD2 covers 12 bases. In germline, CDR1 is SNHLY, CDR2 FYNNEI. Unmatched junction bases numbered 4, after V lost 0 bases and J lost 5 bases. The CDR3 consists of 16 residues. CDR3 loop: CASSEATSGRWETQYF. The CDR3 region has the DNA TGTGCCAGCAGTGAAGCGACTAGCGGGAGATGGGAGACCCAGTACTTC.